This entry features one TCR beta chain sequence. Using immunoSEQ multiplex PCR, the repertoire was profiled, and TCRdb retains in-frame clones only, with some absent. In the table there are nearly 25,000 clones, approximately 90% of which are singletons. This entry belongs to a study of T cells in localized non-small cell lung cancer. Germline CDR1 SGHNT, CDR2 YYREEE (reference sequence). V was clipped by 0 bases and J by 0 bases, with 7 bases between them. CDR3 length: 15 amino acids. The chain links TRBV5-4 to TRBJ2-1; D unresolved. The sequence came from a woman aged 35 to 70 with stage I lung adenocarcinoma. Sequenced material: peripheral blood, taken before any cancer treatment. CDR3 nucleotide sequence: TGTGCCAGCAGCTTGGATGCGAGCTCCTACAATGAGCAGTTCTTC. It encodes CASSLDASSYNEQFF.